This T cell receptor beta chain was sequenced during a study of T cell repertoires in cytomegalovirus infection. Across the study: It was recently identified HLA-C-restricted and well-studied HLA-B-restricted CMV epitopes that the study used. Indicated by public TCR beta signatures were CMV infection and matching HLA type. Findings and caveats of the study: Based on cumulative public TCR beta family frequency, carriers of CMV plus the relevant HLA were identified.

TCRdb recomputed calls from the reads with MiXCR, one row per CDR3 protein. The repertoire holds nearly 700,000 distinct CDR3 sequences, with around 31% as singletons. This clonotype was counted only a few times. Its antigen is unidentified. Trimming pared 2 bases from V and 4 bases from J, leaving 12 bases between. The germline V gene has CDR1 MNHEY and CDR2 SVGEGT. This CDR3 is built from 15 residues. The chain recombines TRBV6-2 or TRBV6-3 with TRBJ2-1; D might be TRBD1 (6 bases). The sample consisted of cultured PBMCs, taken from culture after CMV antigen stimulation. The sequence derives from a human donor in good health (CMV status not recorded). Some clones in this sample may be carry-over from other donors' samples. The CDR3 nucleotides are TGTGCCAGCAGTTACCAGGGGTCTACTTACAATGAGCAGTTCTTC. It is translated as CASSYQGSTYNEQFF.